This TCR beta chain was sequenced in a study of response to subunit inactivated influenza vaccine. Study conclusions and caveats: The authors put forward the suggestion that each seasonal influenza vaccination may bring in only a limited number of new T cells.

On this clonotype itself: Antigen specificity is unknown.

Trimming removed 4 bases from V and 4 bases from J; junction bases left unmatched: 6. Germline loops: CDR1 SGHTA, CDR2 FQGNSA. The CDR3 covers 15 residues. TCRdb recomputed calls from the RT-PCR reads with MiXCR, one row per CDR3 protein. The table lists 450,000 to 700,000 distinct CDR3 sequences, 14% of them singletons. The source material was PBMCs from blood, sampled approximately 13 days after vaccination. V is TRBV7-2 and J is TRBJ2-2, with 7 bases identical to TRBD1. The receptor was isolated from a man aged 45-65 years who received an inactivated influenza vaccine. CDR3 sequence: CASSSGQLPTGELFF. CDR3 DNA sequence: TGTGCCAGCAGCTCGGGACAGTTGCCCACCGGGGAGCTGTTTTTT.